Here is one T cell receptor (beta chain) with its context. What it binds is not known. Germline V gene sequence: CDR1 SGHTA, CDR2 FQGNSA. Trimming took 1 base from V and 6 from J, leaving 8 bases between them. The CDR3 spans 13 residues. This entry comes from a study of identifying expanded T cells in peripheral blood. Study-level results: Differentially abundant clones: 0.95 to 1.5 between replicates, about 17 at around 14 days, less than 20 at four. Clone count variance between approximately two-week samples rose with total template count.

TCRdb's copy holds only in-frame clones and misses some; the assay was immunoSEQ multiplex PCR. The profile shows 70,000 or so clones, about 90% of them singletons. Healthy donors had no documented immune events, such as infections, while sampled. Sequenced input: blood. This sequence was found in a person aged 18 to 75 in good health. V gene TRBV7-2 combines with J gene TRBJ2-3; D gene unclear. The CDR3 spells CASSLEGRDTQYF. The DNA for the CDR3 is TGTGCCAGCAGCTTAGAAGGGCGGGATACGCAGTATTTT.